In its sample, the clone carrying this T cell receptor beta chain was seen many times. Its antigen is still unknown. This entry is derived from a study of T cells in Graves' hyperthyroidism and ophthalmopathy. J gave up 5 bases and V 1 base, and 2 bases lay outside the gene matches. The CDR3 sequence is 14 residues long. The germline CDR1 and CDR2 sequences are SGHTA and FQGTGA. Ophthalmopathy patients had moderate-to-severe active disease, CAS ≥3, NOSPECS ≥4, and disease duration under 3 months. PBMCs were derived from roughly 10 ml fresh peripheral blood. Study-wide findings and caveats: Ophthalmopathy stood apart from stable hyperthyroidism in a 13 V-J model. The majority of expanded thyroid clonotypes above 0.001 also appeared in blood.

Amplified regions were TCR beta CDR3 sequences from RNA transcripts. The HTBI set primed first-round TCR CDR3 RT-PCR. TCRdb reprocessed the multiplex PCR reads via MiXCR and lists one record per CDR3 protein. The data contain roughly 500,000 distinct CDR3 sequences, 16% of them singletons. The sequence was obtained from a woman aged 25 to 39 with Graves' ophthalmopathy. This sequence joins TRBV7-3 and TRBJ2-1, with 7 bases matching TRBD2. Specimen: blood. CDR3 DNA sequence: TGTGCCAGCAGCTTAAGCGGGGGAGACAATGAGCAGTTCTTC. It is translated as CASSLSGGDNEQFF.